These T cell receptor beta chains were read from a single sample in a study of blood T cells in healthy people across ages. TCRdb processed the 5' RACE reads anew with MiXCR; each CDR3 protein has one entry. The table lists hundreds of thousands of distinct CDR3 sequences, roughly 58% of them singletons. Sequencing was done on a sample of blood. The receptors here all came from a man aged 60 to 69 in good health. Each CDR3 is given with its conserved first and last residue. The listing skips clone size in some rows; elsewhere it reads once, few, many or a size class.

V: TRBV24-1
size: .
J: TRBJ1-2
length: 15
CDR3: CATSDRGTANYGYTF

V: TRBV5-1
size: few
J: TRBJ2-7
length: 15
CDR3: CASSLGGRSSYEQYF

V: TRBV6-6
size: .
J: TRBJ2-5
length: 13
CDR3: CASSLLALETQYF

V: TRBV18
size: .
J: TRBJ2-2
length: 15
CDR3: CASSPIGQSTWELFF

V: TRBV28
size: .
J: TRBJ2-3
length: 16
CDR3: CASSTLFRAGGDTQYF

V: TRBV2
size: few
J: TRBJ1-5
length: 14
CDR3: CASSEGTGGQPQHF

V: TRBV7-9
size: .
J: TRBJ1-2
length: 15
CDR3: CASSASGADGYGYTF

V: TRBV20-1
size: few
J: TRBJ2-5
length: 13
CDR3: CSASIGLWGRQYF

V: TRBV5-1
size: .
J: TRBJ2-5
length: 15
CDR3: CASSLRQGEQETQYF

V: TRBV28
size: .
J: TRBJ2-1
length: 16
CDR3: CASSLVQVSSYNEQFF

V: TRBV9
size: .
J: TRBJ2-3
length: 15
CDR3: CASSVGVTSTDTQYF

V: TRBV5-5
size: .
J: TRBJ2-2
length: 14
CDR3: CASSFGQHTGELFF

V: TRBV12-3/TRBV12-4
size: .
J: TRBJ2-3
length: 13
CDR3: CASSFWVTDTQYF

V: TRBV6-5
size: few
J: TRBJ2-6
length: 16
CDR3: CASSYLSRSGANVLTF

V: TRBV2
size: .
J: TRBJ2-7
length: 15
CDR3: CASSTQGAHSYEQYF

V: TRBV27
size: .
J: TRBJ2-5
length: 16
CDR3: CASKGASAGFAETQYF

V: TRBV7-9
size: .
J: TRBJ1-1
length: 15
CDR3: CASSLVGPPGAEAFF

V: TRBV6-2/TRBV6-3
size: .
J: TRBJ2-4
length: 11
CDR3: CASRGSLEQYF

V: TRBV4-2
size: .
J: TRBJ2-2
length: 17
CDR3: CASSQASSGGNTGELFF

V: TRBV10-3
size: .
J: TRBJ2-4
length: 16
CDR3: CAISESRGTGKNIQYF

V: TRBV4-1
size: .
J: TRBJ1-1
length: 15
CDR3: CASSQDQGGTTEAFF